This T cell receptor (beta chain) was profiled in a study of blood T cell repertoires in COVID-19. Losses at the gene ends were 6 bases for V and 8 bases for J; bases not matched to a gene: 14. CDR3 length: 14 residues. The germline CDR1 and CDR2 sequences are SQVTM and ANQGSEA. Data came from immunoSEQ multiplex PCR; TCRdb stores just in-frame clones and leaves some out. The sample holds approximately 400,000 clones, roughly 90% seen once. The chain links TRBV29-1 to TRBJ2-5; 8 bases match TRBD2. Specimen: peripheral blood. This TCR was sampled from a middle-aged man with acute or convalescent COVID-19. In DNA, the CDR3 is TGCAGCGTCGTGGCCAGCGGGGGAGTAGGTACCCAGTACTTC. As protein: CSVVASGGVGTQYF. Based on the CDR3 plus reference TRBV29-1 and TRBJ2-5, the full variable domain is SAVISQKPSRDICQRGTSLTIQCQVDSQVTMMFWYRQQPGQSLTLIATANQGSEATYESGFVIDKFPISRPNLTFSTLTVSNMSPEDSSIYLCSVVASGGVGTQYFGPGTRLLVL.